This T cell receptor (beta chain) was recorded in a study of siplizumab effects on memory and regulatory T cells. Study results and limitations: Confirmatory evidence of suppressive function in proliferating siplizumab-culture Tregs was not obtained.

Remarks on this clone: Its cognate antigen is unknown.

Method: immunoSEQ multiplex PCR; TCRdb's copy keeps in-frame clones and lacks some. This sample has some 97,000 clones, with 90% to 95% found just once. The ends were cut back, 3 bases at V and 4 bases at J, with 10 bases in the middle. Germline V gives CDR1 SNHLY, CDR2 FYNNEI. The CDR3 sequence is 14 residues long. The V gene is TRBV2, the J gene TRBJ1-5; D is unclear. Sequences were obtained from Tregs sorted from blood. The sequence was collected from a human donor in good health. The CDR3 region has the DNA TGTGCCAGCAGTGATTTTCTAGGGAATCAGCCCCAGCATTTT. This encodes CASSDFLGNQPQHF.